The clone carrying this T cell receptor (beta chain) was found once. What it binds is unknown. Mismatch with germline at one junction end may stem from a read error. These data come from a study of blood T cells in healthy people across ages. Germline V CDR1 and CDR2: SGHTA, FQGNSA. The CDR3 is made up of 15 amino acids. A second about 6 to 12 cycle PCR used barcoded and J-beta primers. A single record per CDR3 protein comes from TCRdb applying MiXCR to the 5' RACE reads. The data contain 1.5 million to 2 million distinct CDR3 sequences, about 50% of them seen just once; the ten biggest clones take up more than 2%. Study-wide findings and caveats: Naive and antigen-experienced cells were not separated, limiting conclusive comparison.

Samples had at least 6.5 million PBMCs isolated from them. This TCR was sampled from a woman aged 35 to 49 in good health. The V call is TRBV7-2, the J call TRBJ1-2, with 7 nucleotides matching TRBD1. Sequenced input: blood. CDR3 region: CAGSFGTAGGNGYTF. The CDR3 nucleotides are TGTGCCGGCAGCTTTGGGACAGCTGGGGGGAATGGCTACACCTTC.